This T cell receptor beta chain was retrieved from a study of T-cell reconstitution after alpha-beta-depleted transplantation in children. The V gene's germline CDR1 is LGHNA and CDR2 YSLEER. V was cut by 0 bases and J by 0 bases, with 8 bases left in between. The CDR3 runs to 16 residues. The TCRbeta library incorporated unique molecular identifiers. TCRdb redid the calling of the PCR reads with MiXCR, one entry per CDR3 protein. The sample holds fewer than 550,000 distinct CDR3 sequences, roughly 11% seen once. Specimen: PBMCs from the stem cell graft donor, collected from the stem cell graft. This sequence was found in a human donor who donated a stem cell graft to a child with acute myeloid leukemia. This chain uses TRBV4-3 with TRBJ1-4; D unresolved. The CDR3 sequence is CASSQERVATNEKLFF. CDR3 nucleotide sequence: TGCGCCAGCAGCCAAGAGAGGGTTGCAACTAATGAAAAACTGTTTTTT.